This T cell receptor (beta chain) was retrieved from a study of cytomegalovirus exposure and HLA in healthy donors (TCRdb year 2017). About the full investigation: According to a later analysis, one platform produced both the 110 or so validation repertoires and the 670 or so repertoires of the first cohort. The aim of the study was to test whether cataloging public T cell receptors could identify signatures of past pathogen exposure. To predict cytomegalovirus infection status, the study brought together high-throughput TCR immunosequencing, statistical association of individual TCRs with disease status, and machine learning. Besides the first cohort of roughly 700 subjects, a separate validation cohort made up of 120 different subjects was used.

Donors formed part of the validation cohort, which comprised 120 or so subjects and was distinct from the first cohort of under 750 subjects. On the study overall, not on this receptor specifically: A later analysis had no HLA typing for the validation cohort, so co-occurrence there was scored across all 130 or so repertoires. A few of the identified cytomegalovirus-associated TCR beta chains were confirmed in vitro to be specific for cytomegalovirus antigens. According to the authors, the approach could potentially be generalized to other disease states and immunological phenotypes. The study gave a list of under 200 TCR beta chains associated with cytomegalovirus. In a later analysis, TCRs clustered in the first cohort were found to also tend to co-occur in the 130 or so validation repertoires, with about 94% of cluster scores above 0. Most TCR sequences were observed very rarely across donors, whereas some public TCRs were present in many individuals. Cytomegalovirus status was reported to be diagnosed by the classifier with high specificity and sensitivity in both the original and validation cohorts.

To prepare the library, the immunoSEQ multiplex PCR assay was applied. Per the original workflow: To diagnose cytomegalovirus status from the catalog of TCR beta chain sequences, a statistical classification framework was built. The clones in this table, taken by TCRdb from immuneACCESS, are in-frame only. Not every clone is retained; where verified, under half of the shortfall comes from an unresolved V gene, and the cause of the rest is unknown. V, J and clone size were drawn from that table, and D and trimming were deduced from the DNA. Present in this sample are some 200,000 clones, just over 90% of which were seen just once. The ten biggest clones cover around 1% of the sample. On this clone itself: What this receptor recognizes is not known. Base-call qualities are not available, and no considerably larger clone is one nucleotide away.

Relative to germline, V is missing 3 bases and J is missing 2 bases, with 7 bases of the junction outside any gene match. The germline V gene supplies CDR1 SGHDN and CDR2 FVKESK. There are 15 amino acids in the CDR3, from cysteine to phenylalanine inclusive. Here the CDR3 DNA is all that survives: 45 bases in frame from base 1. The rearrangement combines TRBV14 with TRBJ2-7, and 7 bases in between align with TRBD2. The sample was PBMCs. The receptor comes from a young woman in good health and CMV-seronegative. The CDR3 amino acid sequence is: CASSHPGLTPYEQYF. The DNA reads TGTGCCAGCAGCCACCCGGGACTAACGCCCTACGAGCAGTACTTC.